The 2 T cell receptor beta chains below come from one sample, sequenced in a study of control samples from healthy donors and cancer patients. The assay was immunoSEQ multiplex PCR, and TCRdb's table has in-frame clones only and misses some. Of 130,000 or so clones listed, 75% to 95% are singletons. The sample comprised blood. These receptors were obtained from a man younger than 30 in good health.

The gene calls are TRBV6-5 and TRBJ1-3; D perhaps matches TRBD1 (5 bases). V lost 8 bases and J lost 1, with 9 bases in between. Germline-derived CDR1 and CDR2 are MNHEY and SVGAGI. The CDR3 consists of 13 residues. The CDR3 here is CASAQGSGNTIYF. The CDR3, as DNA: TGTGCCAGCGCGCAGGGTTCTGGAAACACCATATATTTT.

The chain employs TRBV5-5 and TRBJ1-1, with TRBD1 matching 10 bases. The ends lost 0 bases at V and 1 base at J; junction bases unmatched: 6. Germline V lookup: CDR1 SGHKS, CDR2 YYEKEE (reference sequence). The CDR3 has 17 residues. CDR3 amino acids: CASSLEDRGRPNTEAFF. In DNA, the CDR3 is TGTGCCAGCAGCTTGGAGGACAGGGGGAGACCGAACACTGAAGCTTTCTTT.